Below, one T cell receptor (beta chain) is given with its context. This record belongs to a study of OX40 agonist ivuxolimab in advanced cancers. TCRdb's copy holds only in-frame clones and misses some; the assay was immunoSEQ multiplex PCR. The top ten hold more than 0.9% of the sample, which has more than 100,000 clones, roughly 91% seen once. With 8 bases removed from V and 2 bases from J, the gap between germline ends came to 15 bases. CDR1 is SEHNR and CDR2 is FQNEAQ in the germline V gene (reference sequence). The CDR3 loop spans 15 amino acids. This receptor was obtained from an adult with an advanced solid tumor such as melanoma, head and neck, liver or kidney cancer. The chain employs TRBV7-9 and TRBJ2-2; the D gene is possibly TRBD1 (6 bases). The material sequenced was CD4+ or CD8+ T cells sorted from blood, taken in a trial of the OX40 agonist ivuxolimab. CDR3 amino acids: CASGRQGINTGELFF. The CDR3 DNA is TGTGCCAGCGGCCGGCAGGGGATAAACACCGGGGAGCTGTTTTTT.